These 6 T cell receptor beta chains share one sample of origin, sequenced in a study of Graves' ophthalmopathy and Graves' hyperthyroidism. RNA transcripts yielded amplified TCR beta CDR3 regions. An initial RT-PCR round employing HTBI primers preceded a second-round multiplex PCR. Via MiXCR, TCRdb re-called the multiplex PCR reads, giving one row per CDR3 protein. Of 580,000 or so distinct CDR3 sequences in the sample, approximately 37% are singletons; the top ten hold less than 4.5%. Sequencing was performed on peripheral blood or thyroid tissue (not recorded which). Receptor source: an adult man with Graves' hyperthyroidism.

The chain combines TRBV24-1 with TRBJ2-2; 9 positions agree with TRBD1. J lost 4 bases, V lost 3 bases, and 5 bases had no gene match. CDR3 length: 16 amino acids. Germline V gene lookup returns CDR1 KGHDR and CDR2 SFDVKD. The DNA for the CDR3 is TGTGCCACCAGTGATGAGCCGGGACAGGGCACCGGGGAGCTGTTTTTT. Its translation is CATSDEPGQGTGELFF.

The chain is built from TRBV7-9 and TRBJ1-5; TRBD1 might be the D (6 bases). This CDR3 region has 14 residues. CDR1 and CDR2 from the germline V gene are SEHNR and FQNEAQ (reference sequence). The V end was cut by 1 base, the J end by 6 bases, with 10 bases between. The CDR3 sequence is CASSLVGGSQPQHF. The CDR3 DNA sequence: TGTGCCAGCAGCTTAGTAGGGGGGAGTCAGCCCCAGCATTTT.

At least ten counts were recorded for this clonotype. The genes are TRBV7-3 and TRBJ1-2, with TRBD1 as a possible D gene (5 bases). Germline V CDR1 and CDR2: SGHTA, FQGTGA. Trimming removed 5 bases from V and 3 bases from J, with 16 bases in between. The CDR3 length is 15 residues. The CDR3 sequence is CASSPARGGDYGYTF. The CDR3, as DNA: TGTGCCAGCAGCCCCGCGCGCGGGGGTGACTATGGCTACACCTTC.

In this sample, this clonotype turned up a few times. This chain connects TRBV24-1 to TRBJ2-7; D is undetermined. The germline CDR1 and CDR2 sequences are KGHDR and SFDVKD. Trimming removed 7 bases at V and 0 bases at J, with 21 bases between. This CDR3 is built from 17 residues. The CDR3 nucleotides read TGTGCCACCAGCAGCTCCTACAGCCATCGTAACTCCTACGAGCAGTACTTC. It encodes CATSSSYSHRNSYEQYF.

This clonotype was seen a handful of times. The chain carries TRBV7-9 and TRBJ2-5; TRBD2 agrees at 7 bases. The length of the CDR3 is 12 residues. Per the germline V gene, CDR1 is SEHNR and CDR2 is FQNEAQ (reference sequence). V trimming: 8 bases; J trimming: 1 base; junction bases outside the gene matches: 1. CDR3 in DNA: TGTGCCAGCGGGACTATCCAAGAGACCCAGTACTTC. As protein: CASGTIQETQYF.

This sequence joins TRBV24-1 and TRBJ2-3; 13 bases are a match to TRBD2. The junction had 0 bases not matched to a gene; V was cut back by 4 bases and J by 3 bases. The CDR3 consists of 15 residues. The germline V gene has CDR1 KGHDR and CDR2 SFDVKD. The CDR3 here is CATSETSGRTDTQYF. The CDR3 region has the DNA TGTGCCACCAGTGAGACTAGCGGGAGGACAGATACGCAGTATTTT.